The entry that follows covers one T cell receptor (beta chain) sequence. Its cognate antigen is unknown. The CDR3 loop spans 14 amino acids. CDR1 and CDR2 (germline): SGHVS, FQNEAQ. V lost 2 bases, J lost 1 base, and 8 bases lay in between. This entry is derived from a study of cytomegalovirus exposure and HLA in healthy donors. Study-level points and caveats: In a later analysis, productive TCRs from donors in an Asian-associated ancestry cluster reportedly carried fewer N-insertions than the cohort mean. The authors enumerated 150 to 200 TCR beta chains as linked to cytomegalovirus. Beyond CMV serostatus, there was no information to go on about immune exposure. Later on, a genetic analysis was performed. It linked a missense variant in DCLRE1C with V- and J-gene trimming of TCR beta.

PCR amplification relied on 60 Vbeta primers (plus 13 Jbeta primers). TCRdb's table, derived via immunoSEQ multiplex PCR, lists solely in-frame clones and lacks some. The sample holds fewer than 250,000 clones, approximately 80% seen once. The sequence derives from a woman aged 45-65 years in good health and CMV-seropositive. This chain uses TRBV7-8 with TRBJ1-1; D unclear. Sequenced input: PBMCs. The CDR3 is CASSLTSGNTEAFF. The CDR3 DNA reads as TGTGCCAGCAGCTTAACGTCAGGGAACACTGAAGCTTTCTTT.